The 24 T cell receptor beta chains listed next were all sequenced from one sample in a study of blood T cell repertoires in COVID-19. Here immunoSEQ multiplex PCR was the method, and the copy in TCRdb shows in-frame clones only, minus some. The data contain a few hundred thousand clones, around 88% of them seen just once; the ten biggest clones take up about 6.1%. The sequencing input was PBMCs or T cells enriched from blood (not recorded which). Receptors originate from a woman aged 40 to 55 who had recovered from COVID-19.

The genes are TRBV28 and TRBJ1-5; D remains unclear. Trimming took off 11 bases at V and 0 bases at J, with 14 bases between the two ends. The CDR3 loop spans 14 amino acids. Germline values: CDR1 MDHEN, CDR2 SYDVKM. The CDR3 DNA follows: TGTGCCGGGCAGAACAGTGATAGCAATCAGCCCCAGCATTTT. Protein sequence: CAGQNSDSNQPQHF.

The chain couples TRBV24-1 to TRBJ2-1; TRBD2 aligns across 10 bases. CDR1 is KGHDR and CDR2 is SFDVKD in the germline V gene. The V and J ends lost 4 bases and 6 bases, in that order; junction bases with no gene match: 8. The CDR3 is 16 residues long. CDR3 nucleotides: TGTGCCACCAGTGAACCCGGGACTAGCGACCTCAATGAGCAGTTCTTC. Translated, it gives CATSEPGTSDLNEQFF.

With regard to this clone: The same CDR3 is also encoded by other DNA sequences in this sample. The chain is built from TRBV2 and TRBJ2-1, with 9 bases identical to TRBD2. The CDR3 consists of 14 residues. Germline lookup yields CDR1 SNHLY and CDR2 FYNNEI. V lost 4 bases and J lost 5; bases outside the gene matches: 3. CDR3 bases: TGTGCCAGCAGTGTGCGGGAGGGACACAATGAGCAGTTCTTC. Encoded protein: CASSVREGHNEQFF. Based on the CDR3 plus reference TRBV2 and TRBJ2-1, the full variable domain is EPEVTQTPSHQVTQMGQEVILRCVPISNHLYFYWYRQILGQKVEFLVSFYNNEISEKSEIFDDQFSVERPDGSNFTLKIRSTKLEDSAMYFCASSVREGHNEQFFGPGTRLTVL.

The chain has TRBV7-9 and TRBJ2-7; 9 positions match TRBD1. Germline CDR1 is SEHNR and CDR2 is FQNEAQ (reference sequence). CDR3 length: 15 amino acids. After removal of 4 bases from V and 2 bases from J, the junction contained 6 bases not matched to a gene. The CDR3 DNA is TGTGCCAGCAGCTCCAGGACAGGGGCTACCTACGAGCAGTACTTC. This codes for CASSSRTGATYEQYF.

This sequence joins TRBV20-1 and TRBJ2-1; the D is unclear. Trimming stripped 3 bases from V and 7 bases from J, with 4 bases between. CDR3 length: 10 residues. Germline CDR1 reads DFQATT; CDR2 reads SNEGSKA (reference sequence). The CDR3 bases are TGCAGTGCTAGTACTAATGAGCAGTTCTTC. It encodes CSASTNEQFF.

This clone was picked up one time. The gene calls are TRBV18 and TRBJ2-1; 11 bases fit TRBD1. CDR3 length equals 14 residues. V dropped 8 bases and J dropped 2; count of bases not matched to a gene: 2. CDR1 KGHSH and CDR2 LQKENI come from the germline V gene. In DNA, the CDR3 is TGTGCCAGCAGGGGACAGGGGGCCTACAATGAGCAGTTCTTC. Translating it yields CASRGQGAYNEQFF.

V is TRBV7-2 and J is TRBJ2-2, with TRBD2 identical over 10 bases. The CDR3 loop spans 15 amino acids. Looked up from germline, CDR1 is SGHTA and CDR2 is FQGNSA. V shed 5 bases, J shed 5 bases, and the junction held 5 bases outside the gene matches. The chain's CDR3 is CASSTSGKGTGELFF. CDR3 nucleotide sequence: TGTGCCAGCAGCACTAGCGGGAAGGGTACCGGGGAGCTGTTTTTT.

This chain uses TRBV12-3 or TRBV12-4 with TRBJ2-7; TRBD1 aligns across 7 bases. This CDR3 has 13 residues. V lost 6 bases to trimming and J lost 3 bases; unmatched junction nucleotides: 5. The CDR3: CASSQDRVYEQYF. The CDR3 nucleotides read TGTGCCAGCAGCCAAGACAGGGTCTACGAGCAGTACTTC.

The chain links TRBV19 to TRBJ2-1; D is perhaps TRBD2 (5 bases). CDR1 is LNHDA, CDR2 SQIVND, per germline (reference sequence). Between the trimmed V and J ends, which lost 5 bases and 8 bases, there was a span of 13 bases. The CDR3 runs to 13 residues. CDR3 loop: CASSFSERDEQFF. The CDR3 DNA sequence: TGTGCCAGTAGTTTTTCCGAGAGGGATGAGCAGTTCTTC.

About this clone: This sample includes further DNA sequences coding for the same CDR3. The J gene is TRBJ1-1, the V gene TRBV7-3; a possible D gene is TRBD1 (5 bases). Per germline, CDR1 SGHTA and CDR2 FQGTGA. The germline V and J ends were trimmed by 5 bases and 5 bases, with 12 bases remaining between them. CDR3 length equals 13 residues. The CDR3 spells CASSPTGGTEAFF. The CDR3 DNA is TGTGCCAGCAGCCCGACGGGGGGGACTGAAGCTTTCTTT.

This rearrangement joins TRBV27 to TRBJ2-1, with TRBD2 identical over 12 bases. The CDR3 is made up of 16 amino acids. Germline CDR1 and CDR2: MNHEY and SMNVEV (reference sequence). Unmatched junction bases numbered 11, after V lost 5 bases and J lost 9 bases. CDR3 nucleotides: TGTGCCAGCAGTCCTGAAGGACTAGCGGGAAGCGGTGAGCAGTTCTTC. It is translated as CASSPEGLAGSGEQFF.

This chain joins TRBV5-1 and TRBJ2-3; 8 nucleotides align to TRBD2. The CDR3 runs to 15 residues. Germline lookup yields CDR1 SGHRS and CDR2 YFSETQ. The V and J ends lost 7 bases and 1 base, in that order; junction bases with no gene match: 8. This chain's CDR3 is CASSPREGGTDTQYF. The CDR3 nucleotides are TGCGCCAGCTCCCCTCGGGAGGGGGGCACAGATACGCAGTATTTT.

The chain is built from TRBV7-2 and TRBJ1-1; D is uncertain. There are 13 residues in the CDR3. Germline V gives CDR1 SGHTA, CDR2 FQGNSA. The germline V and J ends were trimmed by 3 bases and 6 bases, with 11 bases remaining between them. The CDR3 DNA reads as TGTGCCAGCAGCTTTGCTCTCGGTTCTGAAGCTTTCTTT. It encodes CASSFALGSEAFF.

This clone is a singleton in its sample. V usage is TRBV7-2 and J usage is TRBJ1-2; 9 positions agree with TRBD1. V shed 1 base and J 4 bases; nucleotides not matched to a gene: 1. CDR1 is SGHTA and CDR2 is FQGNSA in the germline V gene. This CDR3 comprises 14 residues. CDR3 loop: CASSLGDRVYGYTF. Written as DNA, the CDR3 is TGTGCCAGCAGCTTAGGGGACAGGGTCTATGGCTACACCTTC.

The gene calls are TRBV2 and TRBJ2-7; 13 bases map to TRBD2. This CDR3 has 16 residues. Germline V gene sequence: CDR1 SNHLY, CDR2 FYNNEI. J gave up 3 bases and V 4 bases, and 6 bases lay outside the gene matches. The CDR3 loop reads CASSGRLAGGIYEQYF. DNA for the CDR3: TGTGCCAGCAGTGGACGACTAGCGGGAGGCATCTACGAGCAGTACTTC.

V and J are TRBV10-3 and TRBJ1-1; weak D call: TRBD1 (6 bases). From germline, CDR1 is ENHRY and CDR2 SYGVKD. V dropped 1 base and J dropped 6 bases, with 15 bases sitting between them. CDR3 length: 15 amino acids. CDR3 sequence: CAISEYPLGAAEAFF. DNA of the CDR3: TGTGCCATCAGTGAGTATCCGTTGGGGGCTGCTGAAGCTTTCTTT.

This chain links TRBV30 with TRBJ1-4, with D maybe TRBD1 (6 bases). CDR1 and CDR2 from the germline V gene are GTSNPN and SVGIG (reference sequence). The CDR3 contains 17 residues. Trimming left V 5 bases short and J 5 bases short, with 24 bases between. DNA for the CDR3: TGTGCCTGGGGTCGGGGGGCGCGAGGGAAGGCGAATGAAAAACTGTTTTTT. This sequence encodes CAWGRGARGKANEKLFF.

This chain joins TRBV5-4 and TRBJ1-2; 7 bases line up with TRBD1. This CDR3 has 14 residues. Germline trimming cut 3 bases from V and 4 bases from J; bases unmatched to any gene: 6. Germline loops: CDR1 SGHNT, CDR2 YYREEE (reference sequence). DNA of the CDR3: TGTGCCAGCAGCTCGGGACAGCGATTCTATGGCTACACCTTC. Amino acids: CASSSGQRFYGYTF.

The sample holds one count of this clone. The CDR3 loop is CSVDKGANYGYTF. The CDR3 DNA sequence: TGCAGCGTTGATAAGGGGGCAAACTATGGCTACACCTTC. The chain joins TRBV29-1 to TRBJ1-2; 7 bases are shared with TRBD1. The V gene end was trimmed by 3 bases and the J gene end by 2 bases; junction bases not matched to a gene: 3. CDR3 length: 13 amino acids. Germline lookup yields CDR1 SQVTM and CDR2 ANQGSEA. Combining the CDR3 with reference TRBV29-1 and TRBJ1-2 gives the whole variable domain SAVISQKPSRDICQRGTSLTIQCQVDSQVTMMFWYRQQPGQSLTLIATANQGSEATYESGFVIDKFPISRPNLTFSTLTVSNMSPEDSSIYLCSVDKGANYGYTFGSGTRLTVV.

This CDR3 reads CASSYRSRQETQYF. The CDR3 nucleotides are TGTGCCAGCAGTTACCGGTCTAGACAAGAGACCCAGTACTTC. This chain joins TRBV6-2 or TRBV6-3 and TRBJ2-5, with D uncertain. The CDR3 extends over 14 amino acids. The germline gives CDR1 MNHEY, CDR2 SVGEGT. The V gene lost 2 bases and the J gene lost 2 bases, with 9 bases spanning the gap.

The gene calls are TRBV4-1 and TRBJ1-5; maybe TRBD1 (6 bases). In germline, CDR1 is MGHRA, CDR2 YSYEKL. This CDR3 is 14 amino acids long. The V end lost 0 bases, the J end lost 4 bases, and 7 bases lay between the germline ends. The CDR3 DNA reads as TGCGCCAGCAGCCAAGATCAGGGGAATCAGCCCCAGCATTTT. This gives the protein CASSQDQGNQPQHF.

The V gene is TRBV2, the J gene TRBJ2-2; D is ambiguous. The CDR3 has 12 amino acids. V was clipped by 6 bases and J by 8 bases, with 10 bases between them. Germline V gene lookup returns CDR1 SNHLY and CDR2 FYNNEI. The CDR3 DNA reads TGTGCCAGCAGCCCTACTCCAGGGGAGCTGTTTTTT. Protein sequence: CASSPTPGELFF.

The CDR3 nucleotides read TGTGCCTGGAGTCCAGACCCGGACAGGGGTAGCCTGAACACTGAAGCTTTCTTT. The encoded protein is CAWSPDPDRGSLNTEAFF. The chain joins TRBV30 to TRBJ1-1; 9 positions match TRBD1. V gave up 2 bases and J gave up 0 bases; unmatched junction bases: 13. There are 18 residues in the CDR3. Germline V gene lookup returns CDR1 GTSNPN and CDR2 SVGIG (reference sequence).

This clone has just one count. The CDR3 DNA reads TGTGCCAGCTCACTAGGGCCTAGCGGTTACGAGCAGTACTTC. It encodes CASSLGPSGYEQYF. V is TRBV18 and J is TRBJ2-7, with TRBD2 matching over 7 bases. J lost 4 bases, V lost 4 bases, and 7 bases had no gene match. From germline, CDR1 is KGHSH and CDR2 LQKENI. There are 14 residues in the CDR3.